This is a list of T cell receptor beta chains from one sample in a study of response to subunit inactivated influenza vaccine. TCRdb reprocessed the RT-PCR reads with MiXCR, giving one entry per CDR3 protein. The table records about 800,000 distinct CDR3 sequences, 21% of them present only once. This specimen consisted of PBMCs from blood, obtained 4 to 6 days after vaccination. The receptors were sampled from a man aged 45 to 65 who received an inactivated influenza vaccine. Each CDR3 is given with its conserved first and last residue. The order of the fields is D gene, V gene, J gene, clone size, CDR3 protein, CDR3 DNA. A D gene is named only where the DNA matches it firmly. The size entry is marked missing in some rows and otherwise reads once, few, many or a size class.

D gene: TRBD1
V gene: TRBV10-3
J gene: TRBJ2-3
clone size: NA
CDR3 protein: CASQSATGMADTQYF
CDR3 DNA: TGTGCCTCTCAGAGCGCGACAGGGATGGCAGATACGCAGTATTTT

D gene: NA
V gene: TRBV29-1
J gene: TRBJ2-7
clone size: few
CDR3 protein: CSGLLTDEQYF
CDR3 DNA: TGCAGCGGCCTGTTAACGGACGAGCAGTACTTC

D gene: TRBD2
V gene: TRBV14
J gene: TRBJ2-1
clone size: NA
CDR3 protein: CASSQVGSGRDNEQFF
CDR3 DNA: TGTGCCAGCAGCCAAGTCGGTAGCGGGAGAGACAATGAGCAGTTCTTC

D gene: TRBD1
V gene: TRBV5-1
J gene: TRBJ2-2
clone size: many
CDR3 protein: CASSPGQANTGELFF
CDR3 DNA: TGCGCCAGCAGCCCGGGACAGGCGAACACCGGGGAGCTGTTTTTT

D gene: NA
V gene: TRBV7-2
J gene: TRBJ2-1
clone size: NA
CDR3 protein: CASRRGPLVENEQFF
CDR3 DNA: TGTGCCAGCAGACGGGGCCCCCTAGTGGAGAATGAGCAGTTCTTC

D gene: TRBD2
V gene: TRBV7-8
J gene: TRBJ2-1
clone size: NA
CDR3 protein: CASSLLLAGYEQFF
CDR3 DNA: TGTGCCAGCAGCTTACTTCTAGCGGGATATGAGCAGTTCTTC

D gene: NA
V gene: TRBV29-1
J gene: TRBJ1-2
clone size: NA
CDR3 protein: CSVDRGANYGYTF
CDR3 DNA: TGCAGCGTTGATCGGGGGGCTAACTATGGCTACACCTTC

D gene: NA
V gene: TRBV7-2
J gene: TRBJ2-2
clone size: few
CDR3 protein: CASSLEVRAIGELFF
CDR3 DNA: TGTGCCAGCAGCTTAGAGGTCAGGGCTATCGGGGAGCTGTTTTTT

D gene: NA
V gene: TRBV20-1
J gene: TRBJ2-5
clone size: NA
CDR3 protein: CSAAQGGQETQYF
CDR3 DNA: TGCAGTGCTGCCCAGGGGGGGCAAGAGACCCAGTACTTC

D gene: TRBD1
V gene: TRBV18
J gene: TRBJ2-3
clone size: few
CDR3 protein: CASSPQTGGSADTQYF
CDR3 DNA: TGTGCCAGCTCACCACAGACAGGGGGTTCAGCAGATACGCAGTATTTT

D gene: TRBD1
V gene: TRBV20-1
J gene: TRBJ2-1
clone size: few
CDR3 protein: CSVQTGGVNNEQFF
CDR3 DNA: TGCAGTGTTCAAACAGGGGGCGTCAACAATGAGCAGTTCTTC

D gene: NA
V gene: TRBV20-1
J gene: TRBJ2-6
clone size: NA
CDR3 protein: CSARWGTGANVLTF
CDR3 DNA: TGCAGTGCTAGATGGGGGACTGGGGCCAACGTCCTGACTTTC

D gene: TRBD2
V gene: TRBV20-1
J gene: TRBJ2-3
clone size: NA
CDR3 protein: CARTRTSTDTQYF
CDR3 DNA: TGCGCCAGGACTAGGACTAGCACAGATACGCAGTATTTT

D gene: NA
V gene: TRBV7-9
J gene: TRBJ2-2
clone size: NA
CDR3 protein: CASSLGSGFFGELFF
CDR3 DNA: TGTGCCAGCAGCTTAGGGTCGGGATTCTTCGGGGAGCTGTTTTTT

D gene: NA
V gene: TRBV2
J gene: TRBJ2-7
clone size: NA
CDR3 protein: CASSERRLAGEQYF
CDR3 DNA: TGTGCCAGCAGTGAACGGCGGCTAGCAGGGGAGCAGTACTTC

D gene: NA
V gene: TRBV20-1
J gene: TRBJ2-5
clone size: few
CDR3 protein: CSAMDFGWQETQYF
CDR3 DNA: TGCAGTGCCATGGATTTTGGTTGGCAAGAGACCCAGTACTTC

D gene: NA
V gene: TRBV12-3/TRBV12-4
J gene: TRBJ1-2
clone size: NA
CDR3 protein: CASSMAGGNYGYTF
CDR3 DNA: TGTGCCAGCAGTATGGCTGGAGGGAACTATGGCTACACCTTC

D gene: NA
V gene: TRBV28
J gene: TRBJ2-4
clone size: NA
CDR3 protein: CASTSRASVAKNIQYF
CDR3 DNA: TGTGCCAGCACCAGTCGGGCTAGTGTTGCCAAAAACATTCAGTACTTC

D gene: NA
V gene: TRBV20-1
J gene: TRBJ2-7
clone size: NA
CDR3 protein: CSARPSNGVYEQYF
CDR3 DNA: TGCAGTGCTAGACCATCAAACGGGGTCTACGAGCAGTACTTC

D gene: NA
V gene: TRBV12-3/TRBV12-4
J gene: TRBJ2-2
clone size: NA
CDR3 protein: CASRGGEGPGTGELFF
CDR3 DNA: TGTGCCAGCAGGGGGGGAGAGGGCCCTGGTACCGGGGAGCTGTTTTTT

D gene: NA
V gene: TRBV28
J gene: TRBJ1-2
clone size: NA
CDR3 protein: CASRARPWGLNYGYTF
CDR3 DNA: TGTGCCAGCAGAGCCCGGCCCTGGGGGCTAAACTATGGCTACACCTTC

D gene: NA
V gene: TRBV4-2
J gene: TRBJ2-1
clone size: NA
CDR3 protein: CASSQTGAFGSYNEQFF
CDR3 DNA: TGTGCCAGCAGCCAAACCGGGGCGTTTGGCTCCTACAATGAGCAGTTCTTC

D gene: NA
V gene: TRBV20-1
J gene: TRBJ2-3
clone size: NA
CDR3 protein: CSATGVTDTQYF
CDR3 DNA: TGCAGTGCTACGGGAGTCACAGATACGCAGTATTTT

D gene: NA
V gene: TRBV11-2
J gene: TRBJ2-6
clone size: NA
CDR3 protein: CASSLWGTLGGSGANVLTF
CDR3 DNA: TGTGCCAGCAGCTTATGGGGTACCTTGGGAGGTTCTGGGGCCAACGTCCTGACTTTC

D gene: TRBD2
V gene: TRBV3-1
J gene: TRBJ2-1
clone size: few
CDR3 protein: CASSFISGSSYNEQFF
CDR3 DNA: TGTGCCAGCAGCTTTATAAGCGGGAGCTCCTACAATGAGCAGTTCTTC

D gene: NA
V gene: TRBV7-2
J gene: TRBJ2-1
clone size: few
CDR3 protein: CASSPLGLTWLFF
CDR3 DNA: TGTGCCAGCAGCCCCTTGGGGCTTACCTGGCTGTTCTTC

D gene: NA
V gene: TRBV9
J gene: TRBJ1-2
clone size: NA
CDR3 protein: CASSVDRGGYTF
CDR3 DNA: TGTGCCAGCAGCGTAGACCGGGGGGGCTACACCTTC

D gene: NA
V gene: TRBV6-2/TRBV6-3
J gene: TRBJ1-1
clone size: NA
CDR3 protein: CASSTLLRRGNTEAFF
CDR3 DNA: TGTGCCAGCAGTACCTTATTACGGCGGGGCAACACTGAAGCTTTCTTT

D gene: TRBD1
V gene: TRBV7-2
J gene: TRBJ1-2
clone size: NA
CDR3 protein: CASSRLGQGDYGYTF
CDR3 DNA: TGTGCCAGCAGCCGCCTCGGACAGGGGGACTATGGCTACACCTTC

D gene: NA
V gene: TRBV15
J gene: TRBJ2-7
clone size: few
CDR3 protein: CATSGPGLGQYF
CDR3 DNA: TGTGCCACCAGCGGGCCGGGACTCGGGCAGTACTTC

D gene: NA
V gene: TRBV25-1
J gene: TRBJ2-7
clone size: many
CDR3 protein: CASGEYEQYF
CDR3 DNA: TGTGCCAGCGGAGAATACGAGCAGTACTTC

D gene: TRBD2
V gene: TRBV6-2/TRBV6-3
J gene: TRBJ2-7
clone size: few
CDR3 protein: CASSPPSGSDSYEQYF
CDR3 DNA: TGTGCCAGCAGTCCTCCTAGCGGGAGTGATTCCTACGAGCAGTACTTC

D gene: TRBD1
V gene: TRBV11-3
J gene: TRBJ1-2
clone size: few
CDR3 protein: CASSLEGTGECAGYTF
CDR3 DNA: TGTGCCAGCAGCTTGGAAGGGACAGGGGAGTGTGCTGGCTACACCTTC

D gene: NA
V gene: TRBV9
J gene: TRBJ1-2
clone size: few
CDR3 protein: CASSVGGERFYGYTF
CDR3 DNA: TGTGCCAGCAGCGTAGGCGGGGAAAGGTTCTATGGCTACACCTTC

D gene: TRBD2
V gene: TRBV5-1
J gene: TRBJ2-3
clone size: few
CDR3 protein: CASSPGLGIDTQYF
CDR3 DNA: TGCGCCAGCAGCCCCGGACTAGGTATAGATACGCAGTATTTT

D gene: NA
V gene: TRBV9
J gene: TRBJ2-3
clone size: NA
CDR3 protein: CASSVSPRQTDTQYF
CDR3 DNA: TGTGCCAGCAGCGTATCCCCCAGGCAGACAGATACGCAGTATTTT

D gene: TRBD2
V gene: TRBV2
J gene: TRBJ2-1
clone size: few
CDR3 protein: CASSEDKRDSYNEQFF
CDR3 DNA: TGTGCCAGCAGTGAAGATAAGCGGGACTCCTACAATGAGCAGTTCTTC

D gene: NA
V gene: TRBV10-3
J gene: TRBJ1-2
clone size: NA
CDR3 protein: CAISESAAEVYGYTF
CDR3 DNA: TGTGCCATCAGTGAGTCTGCAGCCGAAGTATATGGCTACACCTTC

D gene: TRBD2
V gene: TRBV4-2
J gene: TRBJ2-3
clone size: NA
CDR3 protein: CASSQGLAGAKDTQYF
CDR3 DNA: TGTGCCAGCAGCCAGGGACTAGCGGGGGCGAAAGATACGCAGTATTTT

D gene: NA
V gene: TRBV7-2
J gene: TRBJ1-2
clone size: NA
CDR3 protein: CASSLLGALGYTF
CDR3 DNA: TGTGCCAGCAGCTTACTGGGGGCGCTTGGCTACACCTTC

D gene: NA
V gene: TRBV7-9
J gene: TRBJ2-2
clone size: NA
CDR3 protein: CASSIIGAARGTGELFF
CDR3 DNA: TGTGCCAGCAGCATCATTGGCGCGGCCCGGGGCACCGGGGAGCTGTTTTTT